These T cell receptor beta chains were read from a single sample in a study of OX40 agonist ivuxolimab in advanced cancers. Repertoires were generated with immunoSEQ multiplex PCR, while TCRdb's copy carries only in-frame clones and drops some. The repertoire holds 30,000 to 35,000 clones, with around 87% as singletons. Specimen: CD4+ or CD8+ T cells sorted from blood, collected in a trial of the OX40 agonist ivuxolimab. Source of these receptors: an adult with an advanced solid tumor such as melanoma, head and neck, liver or kidney cancer. CDR3s include the opening cysteine and the closing phenylalanine or tryptophan. D genes are given only for firm matches. The size entry is marked missing in some rows and otherwise reads once, few, many or a size class.

TGCGCCAGCAGTAATGACAGGGGCGCTTACTACAATGAGCAGTTCTTC CASSNDRGAYYNEQFF . TRBV4-1 TRBD1 TRBJ2-1
TGTGCCAGCAGGTCGTTAGCGGGAGAGGAAGAGCAGTACTTC CASRSLAGEEEQYF . TRBV6-6 TRBD2 TRBJ2-7
TGTGCCAGCAGCCAAAGGCCCCAGGGCGAGCAGTACTTC CASSQRPQGEQYF . TRBV14 . TRBJ2-7
TGTGCCAGCAGAGCAACAGGGGGCTACTCCTACGAGCAGTACTTC CASRATGGYSYEQYF . TRBV28 TRBD1 TRBJ2-7
TGTGCCAGCAGTTTCCGGACAGGGGAGGGTTTAGGCTACACCTTC CASSFRTGEGLGYTF . TRBV6-5 TRBD1 TRBJ1-2
TGTGCCAGAGTAACAGGGCGCGGTGGCTACACCTTC CARVTGRGGYTF . TRBV2 . TRBJ1-2
TGCGCCAGCAGCTTTAACAGGGAGGAGGGTGAGCAGTTCTTC CASSFNREEGEQFF . TRBV5-1 . TRBJ2-1
TGTGCCAGCAGCCCCCGACAGGATAGGGGCTACACCTTC CASSPRQDRGYTF once TRBV7-9 . TRBJ1-2
TGTGCCAGCAGTGAACAAGGACAGATATATCAGCCCCAGCATTTT CASSEQGQIYQPQHF few TRBV6-1 . TRBJ1-5
TGTGCCAGCAACGCGGACCGCGGGTCCGGGGAGCTGTTTTTT CASNADRGSGELFF . TRBV2 . TRBJ2-2
TGTGCCAGCAGCCAACTAGCGACCTCCTACGAGCAGTACTTC CASSQLATSYEQYF . TRBV2 TRBD2 TRBJ2-7
TGTGCCAGCAGACCCCTTTCTACTAGCGGGGTGCAGTTCTTC CASRPLSTSGVQFF once TRBV6-4 TRBD2 TRBJ2-1